This T cell receptor beta chain was recorded in a study of cytomegalovirus exposure and HLA in healthy donors. Study-wide context: Out of 180 million or so T cells, an earlier analysis found some 110 million unique TCR beta sequences in total. Study conclusions and caveats: TCR beta sequences reportedly predicted the HLA-A and HLA-B alleles of most subjects accurately. In terms of immune exposure information, only CMV serostatus was available. Reportedly, cytomegalovirus status was diagnosed with high sensitivity and specificity.

On this clone itself: Its antigen is not identified.

PCR employed 60 Vbeta and 13 Jbeta primers. Some clones are missing from TCRdb's copy, which holds only in-frame ones; the method was immunoSEQ multiplex PCR. The sample includes some 200,000 clones, roughly 80% of them seen just once. Germline CDR1 SGHNT, CDR2 YYREEE (reference sequence). V lost 0 bases to trimming and J lost 6 bases, with 10 bases between them. The CDR3 totals 13 residues. Sequenced input: PBMCs. The sequence was obtained from a male donor in good health and CMV-seropositive. This chain links TRBV5-4 with TRBJ2-7, with D possibly TRBD1 on 6 matching bases. As DNA, the CDR3 is TGTGCCAGCAGCTTGGACAGGGTAGCCGAGCAGTACTTC. It is translated as CASSLDRVAEQYF.